This T cell receptor beta chain comes out of a study of Ad26.COV2.S vaccination and SARS-CoV-2 variants (dated by TCRdb to the early 2020s). Broadly, across the study: Vaccine-arm donors were drawn from COV1001, a multicentre, randomized, double-blind, placebo-controlled phase I-IIa trial of Ad26.COV2.S in healthy adults. Dosing of Ad26.COV2.S was intramuscular, at either 5x10^10 or 1x10^11 viral particles, delivered as one shot or as two shots spaced 56 days apart. The specificity and breadth of SARS-CoV-2-reactive T cell receptors after Ad26.COV2.S vaccination were assessed by TCRbeta repertoire sequencing. A total of 32 samples were included in the TCR-sequenced set, comprising around 19 Ad26.COV2.S vaccine recipients, 5 placebo recipients and 8 SARS-CoV-2 convalescent individuals. Trial participants were randomized into five groups of five, in which low-dose or high-dose Ad26.COV2.S was given once or twice, or placebo was given on both occasions. Throughout the experiments and outcome assessment, investigators stayed blinded to trial group allocation. The paper's findings and limits, for the study overall: Comparing responses between vaccine doses or regimens was not something the study was powered to do. Non-spike TCR breadth was comparable between vaccine and placebo recipients, consistent with the vaccine containing only spike. It was noted by the authors that total T cell responses may have been underestimated by the TCR breadth and depth analyses. Compared with placebo recipients, Ad26.COV2.S recipients showed higher spike-specific TCR breadth (P = 0.0014). Substantial breadth of spike-specific CD8+ and CD4+ T cell responses was reported after vaccination.

Turning to this clone: It has no known antigen specificity. There are no base qualities to consult, and no much larger clone falls within one base.

The CDR3 goes from the cysteine to the phenylalanine over 15 residues. The CDR3 DNA has 45 bases and is translated from base 1. V lost 1 base and J lost 5 bases, and the count of bases not matched to a germline gene is 7. The germline V gene (reference sequence) gives CDR1 as SEHNR and CDR2 as FQNEAQ. The immunoSEQ Assay was the method used to sequence TCRbeta CDR3 regions. After extraction, genomic DNA underwent amplification by bias-controlled multiplex PCR, followed by high-throughput sequencing. The paper's processing steps were these. Collapsing and filtering of sequences were performed to quantify the absolute abundance of each unique TCRbeta CDR3 region. T cell fraction was estimated by normalizing TCRbeta template counts to usable DNA, with usable DNA measured through amplification of reference genes found in all nucleated cells. Repertoire TCRs were annotated as SARS-CoV-2-specific when V gene, CDR3 amino acid sequence and J gene were exactly matched to a known reactive TCR set. The reference SARS-CoV-2 TCR set was derived from MIRA and filtered for enrichment in COVID-19-positive ImmuneCODE repertoires, a step that removed public or cross-reactive TCRs. Using the MIRA antigens, annotated TCRs were further analysed by specific ORF or by position within an ORF. Breadth was defined as the number of annotated unique rearrangements divided by the total number of unique productive rearrangements, and depth was defined as the summed frequency of the annotated unique rearrangements. Two-sided Wilcoxon rank-sum tests were applied when comparing TCR breadth between groups. TCRdb retrieved this table from immuneACCESS and kept in-frame rearrangements only. Not all clones are present; in checked studies, unresolved V genes account for under half, and no reason is known for the remainder. That table supplies the V and J calls and clone size; D and trimming were determined from the DNA. This sample holds roughly 270,000 clones; more than 75% were observed only once. Together, the top ten hold approximately 3.3% of the sample.

The sample's treatment or condition label, decoded: about 20 received Ad26.COV2.S at low or high dose, single or two shots; about five received placebo; per-sample allocation not given. Repertoires of vaccine and placebo recipients were sequenced from samples taken on day 63 after the first injection. Between 29 July and 7 August 2020, Cohort 1b enrolled approximately 26 adults aged 18-55 years at one site in Boston, USA. As a vaccine, Ad26.COV2.S was a replication-incompetent adenovirus type 26 vector that expressed a prefusion-stabilized SARS-CoV-2 spike protein derived from the original Wuhan strain.

The clonotype was recovered from a person between 18 and 59 years old who received the Ad26.COV2.S COVID-19 vaccine or a placebo. Recombination joined TRBV7-9 with TRBJ1-2, and 7 junctional nucleotides match TRBD1. The source material was peripheral blood, sampled in a trial of Ad26.COV2.S vaccine versus placebo. The sequenced DNA is TGTGCCAGCAGCTTAGGCGACAGGGTGGGGTATGGCTACACCTTC. Translated, this is CASSLGDRVGYGYTF.